This T cell receptor beta chain was sequenced in a study of blood T cell repertoires in COVID-19. Each recovered donor of Cohort 3 presented with two negative PCRs, clearance, or symptom resolution. V shed 5 bases and J 2 bases; nucleotides not matched to a gene: 8. This CDR3 region has 15 residues. Germline V lookup: CDR1 SGHAT, CDR2 FQNNGV. Some clones are missing from TCRdb's copy, which holds only in-frame ones; the method was immunoSEQ multiplex PCR. The table lists 400,000 or so clones, roughly 87% of them singletons. The receptor's source is a man younger than 35 who had recovered from COVID-19. The chain employs TRBV11-2 and TRBJ2-7; 8 bases map to TRBD1. Sequenced: PBMCs or T cells enriched from blood (not recorded which). This chain's CDR3 is CASSPGQGKTYEQYF. The CDR3 DNA sequence: TGTGCCAGCAGCCCCGGACAGGGTAAAACCTACGAGCAGTACTTC.